This TCR beta chain was observed in a study of blood T cell repertoires in COVID-19 (TCRdb year 2020). Study-wide context: Collaborator samples came from the United States, Italy and Spain and covered acute and convalescent phases of COVID-19. The material from the prospective study consisted of cDNA or gDNA derived from T cells, B-cell-depleted T cells, or PBMCs. Subjects who had been exposed to COVID-19, were actively infected with it, or had recovered from it provided the deeply sampled blood TCRbeta repertoires that made up the dataset. A freely available public database, intended as a resource for researchers studying the immune response to SARS-CoV-2, is where the repertoires were released. Samples were obtained from the ongoing ImmuneRACE study (first 160 participants) and from about 1,300 subjects provided by 6 global collaborators. Sample metadata almost always included a de-identified subject ID, COVID-19 status, age in years and sex. Where available, HLA class I and class II types were taken from metadata supplied by the sample provider and were not determined by assay-based typing.

Between the V and J ends, shortened by 2 bases and 6 bases respectively, the junction contains 9 bases. Looking up the germline V gene yields CDR1 MDHEN and CDR2 SYDVKM. Measured from the cysteine to the phenylalanine, the CDR3 is 13 residues long. Just the 39-base CDR3 DNA is kept, in frame starting at base 1. Worth noting for this clone: It has no known antigen specificity. Per-base quality was not reported, and no clone a single base away is much larger than it.

The immunoSEQ Assay, a bias-controlled multiplex PCR, was used to amplify TCRbeta CDR3 regions from genomic DNA. The authors' pipeline ran thus. Nucleated cell counts per sample were estimated from amplification of reference gene primers within the assay. Sequence reads were collapsed and filtered to measure the absolute abundance of every unique TCRbeta CDR3 rearrangement. For each sample, productive Simpson clonality was calculated as the square root of Simpson's diversity index across productive rearrangements. This is the immuneACCESS table as TCRdb keeps it, with only in-frame sequences that have V and J called. A part of the clones is gone; compared with another copy, unresolved V genes explain less than half, and the rest is unexplained. The DNA gave D and trimming, while V, J and clone size come from that table. This sample holds just over 250,000 clones; about 80% were observed only once. Of the sample, under 4.5% falls within the top ten clones.

Participants in the prospective study were aged roughly 18 to 95 years, lived in about two dozen United States geographic areas, and enrolled through a virtual design. In the prospective study, participants were assigned to cohorts based on the clinical history participants reported in a screening survey and a study questionnaire. Each participant in the prospective study had whole blood, serum and a nasopharyngeal or oropharyngeal swab collected by mobile phlebotomists. Participants in the prospective study had the option to provide additional blood draws and questionnaires over a 2-month period. Blood samples from the prospective study were shipped frozen or at room temperature prior to DNA extraction. Paper-wide results and their limitations: Clinical and demographic metadata were provided uncurated, with the amount varying by source and participant.

This receptor was taken from a young man with acute COVID-19. The sequence joins TRBV28 to TRBJ2-3; there is no confident call for the D gene. Input material: PBMCs or T cells enriched from blood (not recorded which). The nucleotides read TGTGCCAGCAGTTTAGCTGGGCTGGATACGCAGTATTTT. Protein translation: CASSLAGLDTQYF.